This passage covers 31 T cell receptor beta chains from one sample sequenced in a study of beta chain features in type 1 diabetes. Sequencing targeted expressed TCRB transcripts, as all isolated RNA had been reverse transcribed. The table came from immunoSEQ multiplex PCR; TCRdb's copy has only in-frame clones and leaves some out. The repertoire holds 310,000 or so clones, about a tenth seen once, with approximately 1% in the top ten. No antigen has been assigned to these receptors. Findings and limits, study-wide: Shorter TCRB CDR3s, moderately but significantly so, marked every one of the four CD4+ subsets in Type 1 diabetes patients.

Sequenced material: central memory CD4+ T cells from blood. All receptors derive from a man aged 25-40 years with type 1 diabetes.

The V gene is TRBV7-2, the J gene TRBJ2-1; tentative D call: TRBD2 (6 bases). CDR3 length equals 16 residues. Germline values: CDR1 SGHTA, CDR2 FQGNSA. Trimming pared 2 bases from V and 1 base from J, leaving 12 bases between. This CDR3 is CASSLLSSGSYNEQFF. CDR3 DNA sequence: TGTGCCAGCAGCTTACTTAGTAGCGGATCCTACAATGAGCAGTTCTTC. The full variable domain, in which reference TRBV7-2 and TRBJ2-1 provide the parts outside the CDR3, is GAGVSQSPSNKVTEKGKDVELRCDPISGHTALYWYRQSLGQGLEFLIYFQGNSAPDKSGLPSDRFSAERTGGSVSTLTIQRTQQEDSAVYLCASSLLSSGSYNEQFFGPGTRLTVL.

This clone was seen a handful of times. The chain carries TRBV6-5 and TRBJ2-7; either TRBD1 or TRBD2 may supply D (5 bases each). Trimming took off 10 bases at V and 2 bases at J, with 12 bases between the two ends. Germline assignment: CDR1 MNHEY and CDR2 SVGAGI. This CDR3 contains 12 residues. The CDR3 nucleotides read TGTGCCATCGGGGCTCCAACCTACGAGCAGTACTTC. Translated: CAIGAPTYEQYF.

The V and J genes are TRBV5-6 and TRBJ1-5, with D possibly matching TRBD1 (5 bases). The CDR3 contains 16 residues. Germline loops: CDR1 SGHDT, CDR2 YYEEEE. Trimming removed 3 bases from V and 5 bases from J, with 18 bases in between. CDR3 amino acids: CASSSKEGRTHQPQHF. The CDR3 nucleotides read TGTGCCAGCAGCTCGAAGGAGGGACGGACCCATCAGCCCCAGCATTTT.

The chain couples TRBV15 to TRBJ1-2; 9 bases fit TRBD1. V gave up 3 bases and J gave up 4 bases; unmatched junction bases: 9. From germline, CDR1 is LNHNV and CDR2 YYDKDF (reference sequence). The CDR3 consists of 16 residues. CDR3 in DNA: TGTGCCACCAGCAGTCGGACAGGGGTCTATGGCTATGGCTACACCTTC. Protein: CATSSRTGVYGYGYTF.

This chain joins TRBV5-1 and TRBJ1-1; the match to TRBD1 covers 7 bases. CDR3 length: 14 residues. Germline CDR1 and CDR2: SGHRS and YFSETQ. V was clipped by 4 bases and J by 2 bases; unmatched bases: 5. The CDR3 sequence: CASSPQGGNTEAFF. The CDR3 DNA sequence: TGCGCCAGCAGCCCGCAGGGGGGAAACACTGAAGCTTTCTTT.

The table lists this clone with a few counts. This chain joins TRBV6-5 and TRBJ2-1; either TRBD1 or TRBD2 may fit D (6 bases each). There are 15 residues in the CDR3. The germline V gene encodes CDR1 MNHEY and CDR2 SVGAGI. Trimming took off 11 bases at V and 4 bases at J, with 21 bases between the two ends. CDR3: CAGVARGAQYNEQFF. For the CDR3, the DNA is TGTGCCGGCGTCGCGAGGGGGGCTCAATACAATGAGCAGTTCTTC.

V gene TRBV7-2 combines with J gene TRBJ1-2; maybe TRBD1 (5 bases). The CDR3 loop spans 14 amino acids. CDR1 SGHTA and CDR2 FQGNSA come from the germline V gene. V lost 1 base and J 6 bases, leaving 12 bases between the germline ends. Written as DNA, the CDR3 is TGTGCCAGCAGCTTAGTGTCAGGGTATGATGGCTACACCTTC. Protein sequence: CASSLVSGYDGYTF.

The sample holds many counts of this clone. The V and J genes are TRBV19 and TRBJ2-2; perhaps TRBD2 as D (5 bases). CDR1 and CDR2 (germline): LNHDA, SQIVND (reference sequence). This CDR3 has 16 residues. The V end lost 2 bases, the J end lost 4 bases, and 14 bases lay between the germline ends. In DNA, the CDR3 is TGTGCCAGTAGTATACATGGTCTAGGAGGCACCGGGGAGCTGTTTTTT. It translates to CASSIHGLGGTGELFF.

This clone was detected only a few times. The chain is built from TRBV19 and TRBJ1-2; 8 bases align to TRBD1. This CDR3 is 14 amino acids long. J lost 6 bases, V lost 5 bases, and 8 bases had no gene match. In germline, CDR1 is LNHDA, CDR2 SQIVND (reference sequence). The CDR3 sequence: CASSLPGQENGYTF. In DNA, the CDR3 is TGTGCCAGTAGTTTACCGGGACAGGAAAATGGCTACACCTTC.

The chain couples TRBV7-2 to TRBJ2-1; 11 nucleotides align to TRBD2. From germline, CDR1 is SGHTA and CDR2 FQGNSA. The V and J ends lost 6 bases and 4 bases, in that order; junction bases with no gene match: 11. The CDR3 contains 17 residues. Here the CDR3 DNA reads TGTGCCAGCAGTTCGCTAGCGGGGGGAAACGAATACAATGAGCAGTTCTTC. Protein product: CASSSLAGGNEYNEQFF. Full variable domain (rest looked up from reference TRBV7-2 and TRBJ2-1): GAGVSQSPSNKVTEKGKDVELRCDPISGHTALYWYRQSLGQGLEFLIYFQGNSAPDKSGLPSDRFSAERTGGSVSTLTIQRTQQEDSAVYLCASSSLAGGNEYNEQFFGPGTRLTVL.

The CDR3 DNA reads TGTGCCAGCAGCCTCACCCAAACGGGGCGGACAGATACGCAGTATTTT. As protein: CASSLTQTGRTDTQYF. The chain uses TRBV5-6 and TRBJ2-3, with D possibly being TRBD1 or TRBD2 (5 bases each). Germline V gives CDR1 SGHDT, CDR2 YYEEEE. This CDR3 is built from 16 residues. Trimming stripped 4 bases from V and 3 bases from J, with 18 bases between. Full variable domain (outside the CDR3, taken from reference TRBV5-6 and TRBJ2-3): DAGVTQSPTHLIKTRGQQVTLRCSPKSGHDTVSWYQQALGQGPQFIFQYYEEEERQRGNFPDRFSGHQFPNYSSELNVNALLLGDSALYLCASSLTQTGRTDTQYFGPGTRLTVL.

This sequence joins TRBV7-6 and TRBJ2-3; TRBD2 matches 9 bases. The CDR3 is 15 amino acids. J gave up 1 base and V 7 bases, and 6 bases lay outside the gene matches. The germline CDR1 and CDR2 sequences are SGHVS and FNYEAQ. In nucleotides, the CDR3 is TGTGCCAGCACCCTAAGGACTAGCGGCACAGATACGCAGTATTTT. Translation: CASTLRTSGTDTQYF.

This chain links TRBV5-1 with TRBJ1-5; D might be TRBD1 (5 bases). V lost 3 bases, J lost 2 bases, and 9 bases lay in between. CDR3 length: 14 amino acids. Germline CDR1 is SGHRS and CDR2 is YFSETQ. As DNA, the CDR3 is TGCGCCAGCAGCTCAGGAGGGGGCAATCAGCCCCAGCATTTT. The encoded protein is CASSSGGGNQPQHF. Together with reference TRBV5-1 and TRBJ1-5, the CDR3 gives the full variable domain: KAGVTQTPRYLIKTRGQQVTLSCSPISGHRSVSWYQQTPGQGLQFLFEYFSETQRNKGNFPGRFSGRQFSNSRSEMNVSTLELGDSALYLCASSSGGGNQPQHFGDGTRLSIL.

The table lists this clone with many counts. This chain connects TRBV6-1 to TRBJ2-2; the D gene is possibly TRBD2 (6 bases). The length of the CDR3 is 12 residues. Germline CDR1 and CDR2: MNHNS and SASEGT. V lost 6 bases and J 13 bases, leaving 15 bases between the germline ends. CDR3 nucleotides: TGTGCCAGCAGGACTGACGGAGGGTGGCTGTTTTTT. Amino acids: CASRTDGGWLFF.

The V gene is TRBV30, the J gene TRBJ1-2, with D perhaps matching TRBD1 (6 bases). Trimming shortened V by 4 bases and J by 2 bases, and 8 bases separated the two germline ends. Germline V gene lookup returns CDR1 GTSNPN and CDR2 SVGIG (reference sequence). The CDR3 sequence is 12 residues long. CDR3 protein: CAWKGGNYGYTF. CDR3 nucleotides: TGTGCCTGGAAGGGGGGGAACTATGGCTACACCTTC.

The rearrangement joins TRBV25-1 to TRBJ2-7, with D possibly called TRBD1 or TRBD2 (5 bases each). This CDR3 is 15 amino acids long. V lost 3 bases and J lost 2, with 14 bases in between. Germline V gene lookup returns CDR1 MGHDK and CDR2 SYGVNS. This chain's CDR3 is CASSDNRDGPYEQYF. The CDR3 DNA reads as TGTGCCAGCAGTGACAATCGGGACGGTCCCTACGAGCAGTACTTC.

DNA for the CDR3: TGTGCCAGCAGTCCGCCGGTTGAGGAGACCCAGTACTTC. Translating it yields CASSPPVEETQYF. The chain joins TRBV28 to TRBJ2-5; D not resolved. In germline, CDR1 is MDHEN, CDR2 SYDVKM. The germline V and J ends were trimmed by 5 bases and 5 bases, with 12 bases remaining between them. The CDR3 has 13 residues.

In the case of this clone: The junction does not match germline at one end; this may be a read error. This chain links TRBV28 with TRBJ2-3; TRBD2 aligns across 11 bases. Looked up from germline, CDR1 is MDHEN and CDR2 is SYDVKM. The CDR3 has 14 amino acids. The CDR3 sequence is CASNLAGGPGTQYF. CDR3 bases: TGTGCCAGCAATTTAGCGGGGGGGCCCGGGACGCAGTATTTT. Full variable domain (outside the CDR3, taken from reference TRBV28 and TRBJ2-3): DVKVTQSSRYLVKRTGEKVFLECVQDMDHENMFWYRQDPGLGLRLIYFSYDVKMKEKGDIPEGYSVSREKKERFSLILESASTNQTSMYLCASNLAGGPGTQYFGPGTRLTVL.

The V gene is TRBV6-1, the J gene TRBJ1-2, with 8 bases identical to TRBD1. V trimming: 6 bases; J trimming: 5 bases; junction bases outside the gene matches: 2. The germline gives CDR1 MNHNS, CDR2 SASEGT. The CDR3 has 12 amino acids. CDR3 residues: CASRGTGYGYTF. Written as DNA, the CDR3 is TGTGCCAGCAGGGGGACAGGATATGGCTACACCTTC.

The V and J genes are TRBV5-4 and TRBJ2-5; perhaps TRBD2 as D (5 bases). The V gene lost 2 bases and the J gene lost 5 bases, with 19 bases spanning the gap. This CDR3 is built from 16 residues. In germline, CDR1 is SGHNT, CDR2 YYREEE (reference sequence). The CDR3, as DNA: TGTGCCAGCAGCTTCGCGGCAGGCCTAGCCGCCGAGACCCAGTACTTC. It is translated as CASSFAAGLAAETQYF.

This clone was observed a handful of times. The CDR3 DNA reads TGTGCCAGCTCCCGGTCACAAACAGGGAACACTGAAGCTTTCTTT. It yields the protein CASSRSQTGNTEAFF. V and J are TRBV18 and TRBJ1-1; tentatively, D is TRBD1 (5 bases). The ends were cut back, 6 bases at V and 1 base at J, with 15 bases in the middle. The CDR3 loop spans 15 amino acids. Per germline, CDR1 KGHSH and CDR2 LQKENI.

The chain recombines TRBV30 with TRBJ1-4; 9 nucleotides align to TRBD1. The V gene's germline CDR1 is GTSNPN and CDR2 SVGIG (reference sequence). V was clipped by 6 bases and J by 6 bases; unmatched bases: 5. The CDR3 spans 13 residues. The CDR3 loop reads CACPGQGHEKLFF. DNA of the CDR3: TGTGCCTGTCCGGGACAGGGACATGAAAAACTGTTTTTT.

The chain uses TRBV5-1 and TRBJ2-1; 11 bases map to TRBD2. With 0 bases clipped from V and 4 bases from J, the junction kept 6 bases outside the gene matches. The CDR3 spans 17 residues. Per the germline V gene, CDR1 is SGHRS and CDR2 is YFSETQ. The CDR3 region has the DNA TGCGCCAGCAGCTTGGTAGCTAGCGGGGGGAGTTACAATGAGCAGTTCTTC. This encodes CASSLVASGGSYNEQFF. The full variable domain, its missing parts supplied by reference TRBV5-1 and TRBJ2-1, is KAGVTQTPRYLIKTRGQQVTLSCSPISGHRSVSWYQQTPGQGLQFLFEYFSETQRNKGNFPGRFSGRQFSNSRSEMNVSTLELGDSALYLCASSLVASGGSYNEQFFGPGTRLTVL.

The V gene is TRBV5-6, the J gene TRBJ2-1; TRBD1 is a possible D gene (6 bases). With 2 bases removed from V and 9 bases from J, the gap between germline ends came to 9 bases. CDR3 size: 12 residues. CDR1 and CDR2 from the germline V gene are SGHDT and YYEEEE. CDR3 DNA: TGTGCCAGCAGCTTAACAGGGACTGAGCAGTTCTTC. Translating gives CASSLTGTEQFF.

This clone came up many times. The rearrangement joins TRBV7-9 to TRBJ2-1; TRBD2 aligns across 7 bases. Trimming at V came to 6 bases and at J to 7 bases, leaving 6 bases not matched to a gene. This CDR3 region has 13 residues. Germline CDR1 SEHNR, CDR2 FQNEAQ (reference sequence). DNA of the CDR3: TGTGCCAGCAGGCTAAGGGGAGGGAATGAGCAGTTCTTC. This sequence encodes CASRLRGGNEQFF.

V gene TRBV4-3 combines with J gene TRBJ1-5, with a possible D match to TRBD1 (5 bases). The CDR3 extends over 15 amino acids. The V gene's germline CDR1 is LGHNA and CDR2 YSLEER. Trimming took 4 bases from V and 7 from J, leaving 17 bases between them. The CDR3 loop reads CASSPSQGGEQPQHF. CDR3 nucleotides: TGCGCCAGCAGCCCCTCCCAGGGTGGTGAGCAGCCCCAGCATTTT.

This clone has a handful of counts. The rearrangement joins TRBV5-5 to TRBJ2-7, with D perhaps matching TRBD2 (5 bases). Germline lookup yields CDR1 SGHKS and CDR2 YYEKEE (reference sequence). The CDR3 runs to 15 residues. Trimming removed 3 bases at V and 1 base at J, with 14 bases between. The CDR3 DNA follows: TGTGCCAGCAGCTCCCAGGCCGGACTGTCCTACGAGCAGTACTTC. Encoded protein: CASSSQAGLSYEQYF. The full variable domain, rest sourced from reference TRBV5-5 and TRBJ2-7, is DAGVTQSPTHLIKTRGQQVTLRCSPISGHKSVSWYQQVLGQGPQFIFQYYEKEERGRGNFPDRFSARQFPNYSSELNVNALLLGDSALYLCASSSQAGLSYEQYFGPGTRLTVT.

The chain has TRBV5-4 and TRBJ2-2; the match to TRBD1 covers 10 bases. The CDR3 has 16 amino acids. Per germline, CDR1 SGHNT and CDR2 YYREEE (reference sequence). J was trimmed by 6 bases and V by 4 bases; bases with no gene match: 9. The CDR3 nucleotides are TGTGCCAGCAGCCTAGACAGGGGGCGAATTTCCGGGGAGCTGTTTTTT. The encoded protein is CASSLDRGRISGELFF.

The gene calls are TRBV14 and TRBJ2-1; 12 nucleotides align to TRBD2. The germline V gene has CDR1 SGHDN and CDR2 FVKESK. There are 17 residues in the CDR3. J gave up 8 bases and V 4 bases, and 12 bases lay outside the gene matches. In DNA, the CDR3 is TGTGCCAGCAGCCTCCGAAGATCTAGCGGGGGGGCCCATGAGCAGTTCTTC. This gives the protein CASSLRRSSGGAHEQFF.

In its sample, this clone was seen a few times. This rearrangement joins TRBV2 to TRBJ2-3, with 12 bases fitting TRBD2. V lost 6 bases to trimming and J lost 2 bases; unmatched junction nucleotides: 6. Germline V gives CDR1 SNHLY, CDR2 FYNNEI. The CDR3 spans 16 residues. Written as DNA, the CDR3 is TGTGCCAGCAGCCCGGGACTAGCGGGCTTCACAGATACGCAGTATTTT. Translated, it gives CASSPGLAGFTDTQYF.

V and J are TRBV20-1 and TRBJ1-2, with unresolved D. Germline assignment: CDR1 DFQATT and CDR2 SNEGSKA (reference sequence). Trimming pared 3 bases from V and 8 bases from J, leaving 10 bases between. This CDR3 has 11 amino acids. Written as DNA, the CDR3 is TGCAGTGCTAGTACTTCTTTCGGCTACACCTTC. Amino acids: CSASTSFGYTF.